This TCR beta chain was sequenced during a study of blood T cell repertoires in COVID-19. In the study overall: Nucleic acid was either cDNA or gDNA, and it came from T cells, B-cell-depleted T cells, or PBMCs.

Per the original data handling: The authors estimated nucleated cell counts from reference gene primer amplification. Clones were read by immunoSEQ multiplex PCR, and TCRdb kept only the in-frame ones, dropping some. V and J calls and clone size follow that table, whereas D and trimming were derived from the DNA. In the table there are some 150,000 clones, about 87% of which are singletons. The germline V gene has CDR1 SGHAT and CDR2 FQNNGV. V trimming: 5 bases; J trimming: 2 bases; junction bases outside the gene matches: 8. The CDR3 extends over 15 amino acids. The chain joins TRBV11-2 to TRBJ2-7; 8 bases fit TRBD2. The source is a woman aged 60-75 years who had recovered from COVID-19. Sequencing input: peripheral blood. The CDR3 region has the DNA TGTGCCAGCAGCCGACGCCGGGAGGGAACCTACGAGCAGTACTTC. Encoded protein: CASSRRREGTYEQYF.